Below, 22 T cell receptor beta chains from the same sample are listed, as sequenced in a study of T-cell memory formation after mild COVID-19 (dated by TCRdb to the early 2020s). The protocol used for the library was 5' RACE. Sequencing relied on an Illumina NovaSeq 6000. TCRdb took the public reads, trimmed them with fastp at Q25, ran MiXCR for clone calling and kept in-frame beta chains. Rows with one shared CDR3 protein collapse into an entry with the most common genes and DNA. The sample yields some 5,700 distinct CDR3 sequences; 20% were counted once. 50% to 70% of the sample rests with the top ten. Sequencing was performed on PBMCs or a T cell subset sorted from them (not recorded which). These receptors were obtained from an adult woman who had mild COVID-19 (a few samples of this study predate the infection). The sample titles of this study are shuffled in the database, so cell type and time point are left out; the donor was told from shared clones.

This clonotype was seen repeatedly, ten times or more. V usage is TRBV3-1 and J usage is TRBJ2-4; no firm D call. Germline CDR1 reads LGHDT; CDR2 reads YNNKEL (reference sequence). The CDR3 consists of 14 residues. Trimming removed 1 base at V and 3 bases at J, with 7 bases between. CDR3 sequence: CASSQGLFKNIQYF. The CDR3 bases are TGTGCCAGCAGCCAAGGGTTGTTCAAAAACATTCAGTACTTC.

This clonotype was picked up a small number of times. A read error may explain this, as a much larger clone is one base away. The chain uses TRBV18 and TRBJ1-5; TRBD1 matches 11 bases. The CDR3 loop spans 16 amino acids. The germline gives CDR1 KGHSH, CDR2 LQKENI. V was clipped by 4 bases and J by 5 bases; unmatched bases: 7. The CDR3 loop is CASSLRPGQGDQPQHF. CDR3 bases: TGTGCCAGCTCACTTAGACCGGGACAGGGGGATCAGCCCCAGCATTTT. The whole variable domain, remainder taken from reference TRBV18 and TRBJ1-5, is NAGVMQNPRHLVRRRGQEARLRCSPMKGHSHVYWYRQLPEEGLKFMVYLQKENIIDESGMPKERFSAEFPKEGPSILRIQQVVRGDSAAYFCASSLRPGQGDQPQHFGDGTRLSIL.

This clonotype was seen at least ten times. The chain recombines TRBV3-1 with TRBJ1-3; D ambiguous. CDR3 length equals 14 residues. Deletions cut 1 base from V and 4 bases from J, with 8 bases between. Germline lookup yields CDR1 LGHDT and CDR2 YNNKEL (reference sequence). The CDR3 nucleotides are TGTGCCAGCAGCCAAGTTCCCAGGGGAAACACCATATATTTT. This sequence encodes CASSQVPRGNTIYF.

In its sample, this clonotype was seen many times. The rearrangement uses TRBV15 and TRBJ2-7, with no clear D. Germline CDR1 and CDR2: LNHNV and YYDKDF (reference sequence). The CDR3 is made up of 13 amino acids. V lost 0 bases, J lost 3 bases, and 6 bases lay in between. CDR3 DNA: TGTGCCACCAGCAGAGAAACAGTCTACGAGCAGTACTTC. It codes for CATSRETVYEQYF.

This clonotype was detected ten times or more. The gene calls are TRBV7-9 and TRBJ1-1; the D gene is possibly TRBD1 (5 bases). The CDR3 is 12 amino acids. Germline values: CDR1 SEHNR, CDR2 FQNEAQ (reference sequence). Trimming removed 2 bases at V and 6 bases at J, with 7 bases between. This CDR3 reads CASSLPGPEAFF. The CDR3 DNA sequence: TGTGCCAGCAGCTTACCAGGGCCTGAAGCTTTCTTT.

The rearrangement joins TRBV7-7 to TRBJ1-1, with D unresolved. The CDR3 is 13 amino acids. Looked up from germline, CDR1 is SSHAT and CDR2 is FNYEAQ (reference sequence). Trimming removed 3 bases at V and 3 bases at J, with 8 bases between. CDR3 amino acids: CASSFGEYTEAFF. The CDR3 DNA reads as TGTGCCAGCAGCTTCGGCGAGTACACTGAAGCTTTCTTT.

This clonotype has ten or more counts. In DNA form, the CDR3 reads TGTGCCAGCAGCTTAGATGGGTCGTCAGGTAATGAGCAGTTCTTC. Amino acids: CASSLDGSSGNEQFF. This chain links TRBV11-3 with TRBJ2-1; no clear D. Germline CDR1 SGHNT, CDR2 YENEEA. CDR3 length: 15 amino acids. The germline V and J ends were trimmed by 0 bases and 7 bases, with 13 bases remaining between them.

This clonotype was seen ten or more times. V and J are TRBV7-9 and TRBJ2-7; 7 bases fit TRBD1. The V and J ends lost 4 bases and 3 bases, in that order; junction bases with no gene match: 9. CDR1 is SEHNR and CDR2 is FQNEAQ in the germline V gene (reference sequence). The CDR3 is made up of 15 amino acids. The CDR3 region is CASSSSTGYFYEQYF. CDR3 DNA sequence: TGTGCCAGCAGCTCATCGACAGGGTACTTCTACGAGCAGTACTTC. Together with reference TRBV7-9 and TRBJ2-7, the CDR3 gives the full variable domain: DTGVSQNPRHKITKRGQNVTFRCDPISEHNRLYWYRQTLGQGPEFLTYFQNEAQLEKSRLLSDRFSAERPKGSFSTLEIQRTEQGDSAMYLCASSSSTGYFYEQYFGPGTRLTVT.

J is TRBJ1-1 and V is TRBV11-3, with a weak D call TRBD1 (6 bases). The CDR3 runs 15 residues. V lost 1 base and J 3 bases, leaving 12 bases between the germline ends. CDR1 and CDR2 (germline): SGHNT, YENEEA. CDR3 sequence: CASSLAGAPDTEAFF. CDR3 DNA: TGTGCCAGCAGCTTAGCGGGGGCGCCGGACACTGAAGCTTTCTTT.

In this sample, this clonotype turned up many times. The chain has TRBV27 and TRBJ1-4; no clear D. CDR1 MNHEY and CDR2 SMNVEV come from the germline V gene (reference sequence). Trimming pared 3 bases from V and 3 bases from J, leaving 11 bases between. The CDR3 is 15 amino acids. CDR3 sequence: CASSFLNGPNEKLFF. CDR3 nucleotides: TGTGCCAGCAGTTTCCTCAATGGGCCTAATGAAAAACTGTTTTTT.

Note on this clonotype: The junction shows a germline mismatch at one end, possibly a read error. V gene TRBV12-3 or TRBV12-4 combines with J gene TRBJ2-5; 10 nucleotides match TRBD2. The length of the CDR3 is 14 residues. The CDR3 protein is CASSLAGGGETQYF. For the CDR3, the DNA is TGTGCCAGCAGCTTAGCGGGAGGAGGGGAGACCCAGTACTTC.

This clonotype was detected only a few times. J is TRBJ2-5 and V is TRBV18, with D unresolved. The germline V and J ends were trimmed by 5 bases and 4 bases, with 11 bases remaining between them. CDR3 length: 13 residues. CDR1 and CDR2 (germline): KGHSH, LQKENI. The CDR3 region has the DNA TGTGCCAGCTCATTGTCTCCCACAGAGACCCAGTACTTC. This gives the protein CASSLSPTETQYF.

This clonotype was seen many times. The chain links TRBV18 to TRBJ2-3; TRBD1 is a possible D gene (6 bases). CDR1 is KGHSH, CDR2 LQKENI, per germline. Deletions cut 6 bases from V and 1 base from J, with 26 bases between. This CDR3 spans 19 amino acids. CDR3 sequence reads: CASSSRGTRGFVRTDTQYF. In DNA, the CDR3 is TGTGCCAGCTCCTCGAGAGGGACACGAGGATTCGTCCGCACAGATACGCAGTATTTT.

Ten or more counts support this clonotype. J is TRBJ1-2 and V is TRBV6-5; tentative D call: TRBD1 (6 bases). The CDR3 is 15 residues long. CDR1 and CDR2 (germline): MNHEY, SVGAGI. With 5 bases removed from V and 8 bases from J, the gap between germline ends came to 21 bases. The CDR3: CASSPTQGDLGGYTF. The CDR3 nucleotides read TGTGCCAGCAGTCCCACACAGGGAGACCTGGGAGGCTACACCTTC.

Ten or more counts support this clonotype. This chain uses TRBV4-1 with TRBJ2-1; TRBD2 agrees at 10 bases. Germline V lookup: CDR1 MGHRA, CDR2 YSYEKL. The CDR3 loop spans 16 amino acids. The junction had 4 bases not matched to a gene; V was cut back by 0 bases and J by 5 bases. The CDR3 here is CASSQEWLAGDNEQFF. In DNA form, the CDR3 reads TGCGCCAGCAGCCAAGAGTGGCTAGCGGGGGACAATGAGCAGTTCTTC.

This clonotype is deemed medium-sized. This chain uses TRBV20-1 with TRBJ2-1, with unresolved D. The germline CDR1 and CDR2 sequences are DFQATT and SNEGSKA (reference sequence). Trimming removed 7 bases at V and 2 bases at J, with 12 bases between. There are 13 residues in the CDR3. For the CDR3, the DNA is TGCAGTGTGGTCTCGTTCACCTACAATGAGCAGTTCTTC. Its protein is CSVVSFTYNEQFF.

The J gene is TRBJ1-6, the V gene TRBV20-1; TRBD1 agrees at 7 bases. This CDR3 has 14 amino acids. The J segment lost 9 bases and the V segment lost 0 bases, leaving 5 bases of the junction unmatched. Germline values: CDR1 DFQATT, CDR2 SNEGSKA (reference sequence). DNA of the CDR3: TGCAGTGCTAGAGATGACAGGGAGGCTTCACCCCTCCACTTT. Protein product: CSARDDREASPLHF.

The chain employs TRBV12-3 or TRBV12-4 and TRBJ2-7; the match to TRBD1 covers 10 bases. J was trimmed by 5 bases and V by 6 bases; bases with no gene match: 7. This CDR3 contains 14 residues. CDR3 DNA: TGTGCCAGCAGCCCCGGACAGGGGGTCCACGAGCAGTACTTC. Its translation: CASSPGQGVHEQYF.

The CDR3 protein is CASSEKTGVAYEQYF. The CDR3 region has the DNA TGTGCCAGCAGTGAAAAGACAGGAGTGGCCTACGAGCAGTACTTC. The chain has TRBV25-1 and TRBJ2-7; D is possibly TRBD1 (6 bases). V lost 2 bases to trimming and J lost 2 bases, with 13 bases between them. The CDR3 runs to 15 residues. Germline loops: CDR1 MGHDK, CDR2 SYGVNS.

This clonotype has a count of ten or more. The chain links TRBV6-2 or TRBV6-3 to TRBJ2-1; 8 nucleotides agree with TRBD1. This CDR3 spans 15 amino acids. Germline values: CDR1 MNHEY, CDR2 SVGEGT. The ends lost 6 bases at V and 2 bases at J; junction bases unmatched: 6. CDR3 DNA sequence: TGTGCCAGCAGCTCGACAGGGGTACCCTACAATGAGCAGTTCTTC. This sequence encodes CASSSTGVPYNEQFF.

In this sample, this clonotype is medium-sized. The V and J genes are TRBV20-1 and TRBJ2-7; 8 positions agree with TRBD2. The CDR3 loop spans 15 amino acids. Trimming at V came to 1 base and at J to 5 bases, leaving 10 bases not matched to a gene. CDR1 and CDR2 (germline): DFQATT, SNEGSKA (reference sequence). The CDR3 here is CSARVISGTMDEQYF. CDR3 nucleotides: TGCAGTGCTAGAGTGATTAGCGGGACTATGGACGAGCAGTACTTC.

In this sample, this clonotype turned up many times. This chain joins TRBV7-6 and TRBJ2-1, with unresolved D. The CDR3 is 11 amino acids. V was shortened by 5 bases and J by 8 bases, with 7 bases between the two germline ends. Germline V gene data show CDR1 as SGHVS and CDR2 as FNYEAQ. The CDR3 loop reads CASSPGYEQFF. Written as DNA, the CDR3 is TGTGCCAGCAGCCCTGGGTATGAGCAGTTCTTC.